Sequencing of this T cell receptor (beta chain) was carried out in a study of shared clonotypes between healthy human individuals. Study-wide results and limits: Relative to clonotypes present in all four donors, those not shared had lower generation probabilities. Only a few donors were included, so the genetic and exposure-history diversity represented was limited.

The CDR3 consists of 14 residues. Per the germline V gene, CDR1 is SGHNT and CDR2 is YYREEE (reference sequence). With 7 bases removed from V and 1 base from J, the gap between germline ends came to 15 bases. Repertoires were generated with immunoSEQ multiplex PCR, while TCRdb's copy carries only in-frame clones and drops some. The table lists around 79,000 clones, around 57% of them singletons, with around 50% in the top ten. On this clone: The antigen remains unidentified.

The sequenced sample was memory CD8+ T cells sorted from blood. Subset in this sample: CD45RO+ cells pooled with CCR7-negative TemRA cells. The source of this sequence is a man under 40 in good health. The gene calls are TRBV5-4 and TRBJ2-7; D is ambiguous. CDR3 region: CASSLELQSYEQYF. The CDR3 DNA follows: TGTGCCAGCTCCCTTGAGTTACAGTCCTACGAGCAGTACTTC.